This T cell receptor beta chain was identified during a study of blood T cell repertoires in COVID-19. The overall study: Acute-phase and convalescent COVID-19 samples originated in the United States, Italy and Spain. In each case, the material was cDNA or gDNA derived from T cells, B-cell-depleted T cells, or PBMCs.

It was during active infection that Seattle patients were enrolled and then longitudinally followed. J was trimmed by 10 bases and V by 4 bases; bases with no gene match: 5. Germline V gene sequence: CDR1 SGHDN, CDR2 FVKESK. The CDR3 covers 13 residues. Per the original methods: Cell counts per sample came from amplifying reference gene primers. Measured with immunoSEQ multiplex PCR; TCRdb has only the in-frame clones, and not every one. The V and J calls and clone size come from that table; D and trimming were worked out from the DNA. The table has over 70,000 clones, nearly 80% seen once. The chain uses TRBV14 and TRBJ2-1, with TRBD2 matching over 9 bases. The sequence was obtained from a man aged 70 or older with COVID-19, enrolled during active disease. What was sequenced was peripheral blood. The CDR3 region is CASSPGLALEQFF. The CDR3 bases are TGTGCCAGCAGCCCGGGACTAGCCCTCGAGCAGTTCTTC.